The 27 T cell receptor beta chains listed next were all sequenced from one sample in a study of shared clonotypes between healthy human individuals. The repertoire was sequenced with immunoSEQ multiplex PCR; TCRdb's copy has only in-frame clones and lacks some. The data contain over 2,000,000 clones, 90% to 95% of them singletons. CD45RO negativity and positive selection for CCR7 defined naive CD8 cells, a population that excluded terminally differentiated effector memory CD45RA+ cells. The specimen sequenced was naive CD8+ T cells from PBMCs. The receptors were sampled from a man between 18 and 35 years old in good health. Some clones in this sample may be carry-over from other donors' samples.

The rearrangement links TRBV30 to TRBJ2-7; no clear D gene. This CDR3 comprises 14 residues. Germline CDR1 is GTSNPN and CDR2 is SVGIG (reference sequence). V was trimmed by 2 bases and J by 4 bases, leaving 15 bases between them. Written as DNA, the CDR3 is TGTGCCTGGAGTCCTTCTCGGTCGGGTTACGAGCAGTACTTC. This gives the protein CAWSPSRSGYEQYF. Variable domain in full (rest from reference TRBV30 and TRBJ2-7): SQTIHQWPATLVQPVGSPLSLECTVEGTSNPNLYWYRQAAGRGLQLLFYSVGIGQISSEVPQNLSASRPQDRQFILSSKKLLLSDSGFYLCAWSPSRSGYEQYFGPGTRLTVT.

The V and J genes are TRBV7-2 and TRBJ2-2; D unclear. The CDR3 sequence is 14 residues long. The ends were cut back, 0 bases at V and 4 bases at J, with 6 bases in the middle. The V gene's germline CDR1 is SGHTA and CDR2 FQGNSA. CDR3 nucleotide sequence: TGTGCCAGCAGCTTAGCACAAAGCACCGGGGAGCTGTTTTTT. Translation gives CASSLAQSTGELFF.

Only one count was recorded for this clone. The chain couples TRBV28 to TRBJ1-6; 12 positions match TRBD1. The CDR3 loop spans 15 amino acids. Unmatched junction bases numbered 7, after V lost 6 bases and J lost 10 bases. CDR1 and CDR2 (germline): MDHEN, SYDVKM. CDR3 sequence: CASRRDRGRVSPLHF. CDR3 coding DNA: TGTGCCAGCAGACGGGACAGGGGGCGAGTATCACCCCTCCACTTT.

The chain joins TRBV30 to TRBJ1-4; a weak D match, TRBD1 (6 bases). Germline assignment: CDR1 GTSNPN and CDR2 SVGIG (reference sequence). There are 15 residues in the CDR3. V was shortened by 0 bases and J by 5 bases, with 13 bases between the two germline ends. This CDR3 reads CAWSVTGTLNEKLFF. DNA for the CDR3: TGTGCCTGGAGTGTCACAGGGACCCTCAATGAAAAACTGTTTTTT.

The chain joins TRBV7-9 to TRBJ2-1, with D possibly TRBD1 on 6 matching bases. The CDR3 contains 14 residues. V shed 5 bases and J shed 3 bases, with 11 bases lying between them. Germline assignment: CDR1 SEHNR and CDR2 FQNEAQ (reference sequence). The CDR3 DNA follows: TGTGCCAGCAGCATGGACAGATACTACAATGAGCAGTTCTTC. It codes for CASSMDRYYNEQFF.

This chain connects TRBV7-2 to TRBJ1-5; D is unresolved. V dropped 7 bases and J dropped 0 bases, with 10 bases sitting between them. Germline CDR1 reads SGHTA; CDR2 reads FQGNSA. The length of the CDR3 is 14 residues. For the CDR3, the DNA is TGTGCCAGCAACACCTTCGATAGCAATCAGCCCCAGCATTTT. Its translation: CASNTFDSNQPQHF.

CDR3 coding DNA: TGTGCCAGCAGCCCGACTAGCGGGAGGGAGACCCAGTACTTC. It specifies CASSPTSGRETQYF. V usage is TRBV7-2 and J usage is TRBJ2-5, with 13 positions matching TRBD2. V lost 5 bases to trimming and J lost 5 bases; unmatched junction nucleotides: 2. Per the germline V gene, CDR1 is SGHTA and CDR2 is FQGNSA. CDR3 length equals 14 residues.

The V gene is TRBV19, the J gene TRBJ1-1, with D unclear. The CDR3 consists of 15 residues. Germline loops: CDR1 LNHDA, CDR2 SQIVND (reference sequence). V lost 6 bases to trimming and J lost 7 bases, with 21 bases between them. CDR3 DNA: TGTGCCAGTAGAAGAACAAAACGAATAGCGGGTGAAGCTTTCTTT. Translation: CASRRTKRIAGEAFF.

The chain recombines TRBV28 with TRBJ2-7; no reliable D call. CDR1 is MDHEN, CDR2 SYDVKM, per germline. This CDR3 contains 16 residues. Deletions cut 5 bases from V and 3 bases from J, with 20 bases between. CDR3 residues: CASSPRPGESIYEQYF. In DNA form, the CDR3 reads TGTGCCAGCAGTCCCCGTCCGGGCGAGTCCATCTACGAGCAGTACTTC.

The rearrangement joins TRBV27 to TRBJ1-2, with D possibly being TRBD1 (5 bases). V was trimmed by 1 base and J by 6 bases, leaving 9 bases between them. CDR3 length equals 13 residues. Germline V gene data show CDR1 as MNHEY and CDR2 as SMNVEV (reference sequence). CDR3 nucleotide sequence: TGTGCCAGCAGTTTATGGGGGAAGGATGGCTACACCTTC. This gives the protein CASSLWGKDGYTF.

V usage is TRBV4-1 and J usage is TRBJ2-7, with a weak D call TRBD2 (5 bases). This CDR3 has 15 amino acids. V dropped 1 base and J dropped 0 bases, with 10 bases sitting between them. Germline V gives CDR1 MGHRA, CDR2 YSYEKL. DNA of the CDR3: TGCGCCAGCAGCCAAGTGGGAGACAACTCCTACGAGCAGTACTTC. This gives the protein CASSQVGDNSYEQYF.

The chain joins TRBV28 to TRBJ2-7, with 7 nucleotides matching TRBD2. Trimming removed 6 bases from V and 3 bases from J; junction bases left unmatched: 14. CDR3 length: 16 residues. Germline V gene data show CDR1 as MDHEN and CDR2 as SYDVKM. Here the CDR3 reads CASSLPLERDYYEQYF. In DNA form, the CDR3 reads TGTGCCAGCAGCCTCCCTCTCGAGCGGGACTACTACGAGCAGTACTTC. The whole variable domain, filled in from reference TRBV28 and TRBJ2-7, reads DVKVTQSSRYLVKRTGEKVFLECVQDMDHENMFWYRQDPGLGLRLIYFSYDVKMKEKGDIPEGYSVSREKKERFSLILESASTNQTSMYLCASSLPLERDYYEQYFGPGTRLTVT.

The chain combines TRBV27 with TRBJ2-1, with TRBD2 matching over 12 bases. V was pared by 5 bases and J by 7 bases, with 12 bases of the junction left unmatched. CDR1 is MNHEY and CDR2 is SMNVEV in the germline V gene (reference sequence). This CDR3 is built from 17 residues. The CDR3: CASSIPLLAGGLNEQFF. CDR3 nucleotide sequence: TGTGCCAGCAGTATCCCCCTTCTAGCGGGAGGGTTGAATGAGCAGTTCTTC.

This chain connects TRBV4-3 to TRBJ2-6; D call uncertain. Trimming took off 4 bases at V and 0 bases at J, with 7 bases between the two ends. CDR1 LGHNA and CDR2 YSLEER come from the germline V gene. This CDR3 contains 15 residues. CDR3 loop: CASSRRFSGANVLTF. Written as DNA, the CDR3 is TGCGCCAGCAGCCGGCGGTTCTCTGGGGCCAACGTCCTGACTTTC.

The chain links TRBV6-6 to TRBJ2-7, with D possibly matching TRBD2 (6 bases). Per germline, CDR1 MNHNY and CDR2 SVGAGI (reference sequence). Trimming cost V 6 bases and J 1 base, with 10 bases left between them. This CDR3 is 13 amino acids long. The CDR3 DNA follows: TGTGCCAGCAGGCCCGGGAGTTCCTACGAGCAGTACTTC. This translates into CASRPGSSYEQYF.

The chain's CDR3 is CAGSGTGIYGYTF. DNA of the CDR3: TGTGCCGGGTCCGGGACAGGGATCTATGGCTACACCTTC. J is TRBJ1-2 and V is TRBV30; 9 bases line up with TRBD1. Looked up from germline, CDR1 is GTSNPN and CDR2 is SVGIG (reference sequence). This CDR3 region has 13 residues. The V segment lost 8 bases and the J segment 4 bases; nucleotides outside the gene matches: 8. The full variable domain, with the rest looked up from reference TRBV30 and TRBJ1-2, is SQTIHQWPATLVQPVGSPLSLECTVEGTSNPNLYWYRQAAGRGLQLLFYSVGIGQISSEVPQNLSASRPQDRQFILSSKKLLLSDSGFYLCAGSGTGIYGYTFGSGTRLTVV.

The chain links TRBV7-9 to TRBJ2-1; D possibly corresponds to TRBD1 (5 bases). This CDR3 is built from 16 residues. With 6 bases removed from V and 2 bases from J, the gap between germline ends came to 17 bases. Germline V CDR1 and CDR2: SEHNR, FQNEAQ (reference sequence). CDR3 amino acids: CASSLRSGYTYNEQFF. CDR3 bases: TGTGCCAGCAGTCTCCGATCAGGGTACACCTACAATGAGCAGTTCTTC.

Details on this clone: Other DNA sequences of this sample code for an identical CDR3. The chain links TRBV19 to TRBJ1-1, with D possibly matching TRBD1 (6 bases). Germline CDR1 LNHDA, CDR2 SQIVND (reference sequence). V shed 2 bases and J shed 5 bases, with 9 bases lying between them. The CDR3 is 13 amino acids. Here the CDR3 reads CASSILQGTEAFF. For the CDR3, the DNA is TGTGCCAGTAGTATACTTCAGGGGACTGAAGCTTTCTTT. Combining the CDR3 with reference TRBV19 and TRBJ1-1 gives the whole variable domain DGGITQSPKYLFRKEGQNVTLSCEQNLNHDAMYWYRQDPGQGLRLIYYSQIVNDFQKGDIAEGYSVSREKKESFPLTVTSAQKNPTAFYLCASSILQGTEAFFGQGTRLTVV.

This chain links TRBV7-9 with TRBJ1-1; D remains unclear. With 6 bases removed from V and 0 bases from J, the gap between germline ends came to 14 bases. Germline V CDR1 and CDR2: SEHNR, FQNEAQ (reference sequence). CDR3 length: 15 residues. The CDR3 DNA is TGTGCCAGCAGGAAATTTGATGGGATGAACACTGAAGCTTTCTTT. Encoded protein: CASRKFDGMNTEAFF.

The chain employs TRBV27 and TRBJ2-1; TRBD1 matches 12 bases. Germline V lookup: CDR1 MNHEY, CDR2 SMNVEV (reference sequence). V lost 8 bases, J lost 0 bases, and 14 bases stayed unmatched. The CDR3 has 19 amino acids. CDR3 coding DNA: TGTGCCAGCGGACTCCGCGGGACAGGGGGCCAAAGCTCCTACAATGAGCAGTTCTTC. Amino acid sequence: CASGLRGTGGQSSYNEQFF.

The rearrangement links TRBV7-2 to TRBJ2-5; perhaps TRBD2 as D (7 bases). The V gene lost 5 bases and the J gene lost 5 bases, with 21 bases spanning the gap. Germline V gives CDR1 SGHTA, CDR2 FQGNSA. The CDR3 runs 16 residues. This CDR3 reads CASSHGGVGGGETQYF. CDR3 nucleotide sequence: TGTGCCAGCAGCCACGGCGGAGTGGGAGGGGGGGAGACCCAGTACTTC. Filled out from reference TRBV7-2 and TRBJ2-5, the complete variable domain reads GAGVSQSPSNKVTEKGKDVELRCDPISGHTALYWYRQSLGQGLEFLIYFQGNSAPDKSGLPSDRFSAERTGGSVSTLTIQRTQQEDSAVYLCASSHGGVGGGETQYFGPGTRLLVL.

The chain has TRBV7-8 and TRBJ2-1, with D perhaps matching TRBD2 (6 bases). The CDR3 consists of 15 residues. Trimming removed 4 bases at V and 4 bases at J, with 14 bases between. Germline V gives CDR1 SGHVS, CDR2 FQNEAQ. The chain's CDR3 is CASSSRVSGYNEQFF. The CDR3 region has the DNA TGTGCCAGCAGCTCAAGAGTTAGCGGATACAATGAGCAGTTCTTC. The complete variable domain, with remaining parts taken from reference TRBV7-8 and TRBJ2-1, reads GAGVSQSPRYKVAKRGQDVALRCDPISGHVSLFWYQQALGQGPEFLTYFQNEAQLDKSGLPSDRFFAERPEGSVSTLKIQRTQQEDSAVYLCASSSRVSGYNEQFFGPGTRLTVL.

V and J are TRBV6-4 and TRBJ1-1; D gene uncertain. Germline-derived CDR1 and CDR2 are MRHNA and SNTAGT. With 4 bases removed from V and 5 bases from J, the gap between germline ends came to 8 bases. The CDR3 has 12 residues. CDR3 protein: CASSGDGTEAFF. The CDR3 coding sequence is TGTGCCAGCAGTGGCGACGGGACTGAAGCTTTCTTT.

This chain links TRBV19 with TRBJ1-5; 8 bases are a match to TRBD1. CDR1 and CDR2 (germline): LNHDA, SQIVND (reference sequence). This CDR3 spans 15 amino acids. V shed 6 bases, J shed 4 bases, and the junction held 8 bases outside the gene matches. This CDR3 reads CASSHDRGSNQPQHF. The CDR3 DNA sequence: TGTGCCAGTAGCCATGACAGGGGTAGTAATCAGCCCCAGCATTTT.

This clone came up once. The chain recombines TRBV10-1 with TRBJ1-2; D possibly corresponds to TRBD1 (6 bases). This CDR3 has 14 amino acids. V dropped 5 bases and J dropped 8 bases, with 18 bases sitting between them. Germline V gene sequence: CDR1 WNHNN, CDR2 SYGVQD (reference sequence). CDR3: CASSTYREVSGYTF. In nucleotides, the CDR3 is TGCGCCAGCAGTACCTACAGGGAAGTATCGGGCTACACCTTC.

Note on this clone: Relative to the germline gene, one junction end is altered; a read error may explain this. The chain couples TRBV4-1 to TRBJ2-3, with D perhaps matching TRBD1 or TRBD2 (6 bases each). Germline V gene lookup returns CDR1 MGHRA and CDR2 YSYEKL. The CDR3 has 16 residues. CDR3 sequence reads: CASGQRGQRYTDTQYF. The CDR3 nucleotides read TGCGCCAGCGGCCAACGGGGGCAGAGATACACAGATACGCAGTATTTT.

The rearrangement uses TRBV7-9 and TRBJ1-3; D remains ambiguous. Germline lookup yields CDR1 SEHNR and CDR2 FQNEAQ (reference sequence). V dropped 5 bases and J dropped 3 bases, with 14 bases sitting between them. The CDR3 covers 15 residues. The CDR3 DNA is TGTGCCAGCAGCCCTCCCAATGGGGTTGGAAACACCATATATTTT. Its protein is CASSPPNGVGNTIYF. The full variable domain, with the rest looked up from reference TRBV7-9 and TRBJ1-3, is DTGVSQNPRHKITKRGQNVTFRCDPISEHNRLYWYRQTLGQGPEFLTYFQNEAQLEKSRLLSDRFSAERPKGSFSTLEIQRTEQGDSAMYLCASSPPNGVGNTIYFGEGSWLTVV.